This T cell receptor beta chain was profiled in a study of T cell responses to AZD1222 COVID-19 vaccine. Study-wide points: The CD4 TCRs associated with vaccination extended across spike and predominated at 160-218 and 743-854. Donor demographics were predominantly white British with a female majority; clonal diversity may be underestimated. Among spike-specific TCRs, nearly half reportedly target unmutated variant regions. The peak T cell response came first, and repertoires were sampled only after it.

This clone was seen only once. Its cognate antigen is unknown. Using immunoSEQ multiplex PCR, the repertoire was profiled, and TCRdb retains in-frame clones only, with some absent. The table has 200,000 or so clones, about nine tenths seen once; the top ten hold roughly 6%. CDR1 is LNHNV and CDR2 is YYDKDF in the germline V gene (reference sequence). The CDR3 consists of 15 residues. V lost 4 bases to trimming and J lost 0 bases, with 10 bases between them. The source material was peripheral blood, sampled on day 0 of AZD1222 vaccination. This chain uses TRBV15 with TRBJ1-5; weak D call: TRBD1 (5 bases). The sequence was obtained from an adult in good health. The CDR3 here is CATSMTDNSNQPQHF. In nucleotides, the CDR3 is TGTGCCACCAGCATGACAGATAATAGCAATCAGCCCCAGCATTTT.